The 20 T cell receptor beta chains listed next were all sequenced from one sample in a study of metastatic and nonmetastatic thyroid tumors. Among the patients, none had received any treatment before thyroid surgery. MiXCR reprocessed the PCR reads for TCRdb. The sample has about 10,000 clones, 29% seen once; the top ten hold roughly a fifth. Sequenced sample: tumor tissue. The receptors originated from a female donor with papillary thyroid cancer or a benign thyroid nodule (not recorded which). Some clones in this sample may be carry-over from other donors' samples.

Points on this clone: An end of the junction differs from the germline gene, which may be a read error. The chain carries TRBV27 and TRBJ2-1; 12 bases are a match to TRBD2. Germline V lookup: CDR1 MNHEY, CDR2 SMNVEV (reference sequence). The CDR3 loop spans 16 amino acids. The CDR3 DNA sequence: TGTGCCAGCAGTTTCAGGACTAGCGGGGTATACAATAAGCAGTTCTTC. It yields the protein CASSFRTSGVYNKQFF.

This chain uses TRBV7-6 with TRBJ2-1; the match to TRBD2 covers 7 bases. The CDR3 totals 18 residues. V lost 0 bases and J lost 3; bases outside the gene matches: 11. Germline V CDR1 and CDR2: SGHVS, FNYEAQ. CDR3: CASSLALGSGVGYNEQFF. DNA for the CDR3: TGTGCCAGCAGCTTAGCCCTGGGAAGCGGGGTAGGCTACAATGAGCAGTTCTTC.

By share, this clone counts as medium-sized. The chain employs TRBV11-2 and TRBJ2-2; 9 bases agree with TRBD1. Germline V gene lookup returns CDR1 SGHAT and CDR2 FQNNGV. The CDR3 has 15 residues. With V trimmed by 7 bases and J by 6 bases, 9 bases remained unmatched. For the CDR3, the DNA is TGTGCCAGCACACAAGGACAGGGGTGGGCCGGGGAGCTGTTTTTT. It is translated as CASTQGQGWAGELFF.

This clone has just a few counts. V is TRBV2 and J is TRBJ1-3; D remains ambiguous. CDR1 SNHLY and CDR2 FYNNEI come from the germline V gene. There are 14 residues in the CDR3. V was cut by 9 bases and J by 4 bases, with 16 bases left in between. CDR3: CARNKGDSGNTIYF. CDR3 nucleotides: TGTGCCAGAAATAAGGGAGATAGCGGAAACACCATATATTTT.

This clone was counted many times. A much larger clonotype is one base distant, so this may be a read error. The chain uses TRBV5-5 and TRBJ1-4, with D tentatively TRBD1 (5 bases). The CDR3 runs 18 residues. The V end lost 3 bases, the J end lost 4 bases, and 22 bases lay between the germline ends. In germline, CDR1 is SGHKS, CDR2 YYEKEE (reference sequence). The chain's CDR3 is CASSSDPPPHRFNEKLFF. CDR3 nucleotides: TGTGCCAGCAGCTCCGACCCACCTCCCCACAGGTTTAATGAAAAACTGTTTTTT.

The genes are TRBV20-1 and TRBJ2-7; no clear D. V lost 2 bases and J 2 bases, leaving 10 bases between the germline ends. This CDR3 is 13 amino acids long. The germline gives CDR1 DFQATT, CDR2 SNEGSKA (reference sequence). As DNA, the CDR3 is TGCAGTGCTAGATATTGGAATACCTACGAGCAGTACTTC. Protein: CSARYWNTYEQYF.

As regards this clone: Being one base from a much bigger clone, this may be a read error. The missing conserved phenylalanine or tryptophan at the end of this CDR3 makes a read error likely. Other nucleotide sequences from this sample produce the same CDR3. The chain has TRBV18 and TRBJ2-5; possibly TRBD2 for D (6 bases). Germline V lookup: CDR1 KGHSH, CDR2 LQKENI. Between the trimmed V and J ends, which lost 5 bases and 4 bases, there was a span of 17 bases. The CDR3 contains 15 residues. CDR3 nucleotides: TGTGCCAGCTCAGCACTAGCTGGAGTGGGAGAGACCCAGTACTCC. Its protein is CASSALAGVGETQYS.

The chain couples TRBV9 to TRBJ1-1; D is possibly TRBD1 (6 bases). CDR3 size: 16 residues. Trimming removed 0 bases at V and 0 bases at J, with 12 bases between. Germline V CDR1 and CDR2: SGDLS, YYNGEE. CDR3 nucleotides: TGTGCCAGCAGCGTAGCAGCAGGGGCAGTGAACACTGAAGCTTTCTTT. It encodes CASSVAAGAVNTEAFF.

This clone has a count of ten or more. The rearrangement joins TRBV29-1 to TRBJ1-1; unclear D gene. Germline V lookup: CDR1 SQVTM, CDR2 ANQGSEA. The CDR3 runs 12 residues. With 4 bases removed from V and 0 bases from J, the gap between germline ends came to 6 bases. The CDR3 is CSVGQMNTEAFF. In DNA, the CDR3 is TGCAGCGTTGGGCAGATGAACACTGAAGCTTTCTTT.

This clone is medium-sized by share. The chain links TRBV6-1 to TRBJ2-1, with 7 nucleotides matching TRBD1. Germline V gene data show CDR1 as MNHNS and CDR2 as SASEGT. This CDR3 has 14 residues. V lost 4 bases to trimming and J lost 2 bases; unmatched junction nucleotides: 2. As DNA, the CDR3 is TGTGCCAGCAGTGGACAGGGCGCCTACAATGAGCAGTTCTTC. Amino acids: CASSGQGAYNEQFF.

This clone showed up just a few times. This chain uses TRBV6-1 with TRBJ1-6; D remains ambiguous. The V end lost 1 base, the J end lost 9 bases, and 16 bases lay between the germline ends. Germline V gives CDR1 MNHNS, CDR2 SASEGT. This CDR3 has 16 residues. CDR3 amino acids: CASSEDYGSPVSPLHF. CDR3 bases: TGTGCCAGCAGTGAAGACTATGGGTCCCCCGTTTCACCCCTCCACTTT.

This clone has ten or more counts. A read error may be the cause here, since a much bigger clone is one base away. The same CDR3 can be traced to other DNA sequences in this sample. CDR3 protein: CASSDRGNTGELFF. CDR3 nucleotide sequence: TGTGCCAGTAGCGACAGGGGAAACACCGGGGAGCTGTTCTTT. The V call is TRBV19, the J call TRBJ2-2, with 8 bases identical to TRBD1. Germline-derived CDR1 and CDR2 are LNHDA and SQIVND (reference sequence). The CDR3 has 14 residues.

Ten or more counts support this clone. This chain connects TRBV20-1 to TRBJ1-1; 8 bases match TRBD1. The germline V gene has CDR1 DFQATT and CDR2 SNEGSKA (reference sequence). The CDR3 totals 14 residues. Germline trimming cut 6 bases from V and 6 bases from J; bases unmatched to any gene: 12. In nucleotides, the CDR3 is TGCAGTGCAAGACTGACAGGGGTTCGTTCTGAAGCTTTCTTT. Amino acid sequence: CSARLTGVRSEAFF.

The chain is built from TRBV12-3 or TRBV12-4 and TRBJ2-7; the D gene is possibly TRBD2 (6 bases). The CDR3 contains 13 residues. V lost 3 bases and J lost 4, with 10 bases in between. CDR3 residues: CASSFGEAYEQYF. CDR3 bases: TGTGCCAGCAGTTTCGGGGAGGCGTACGAGCAGTACTTC.

This clone was seen only a few times. The CDR3 DNA is TGTGCCAGCGGTCGCCACAGAAGACAGGGTAGCTCCTACAATGAGCAGTTCTTC. Translation gives CASGRHRRQGSSYNEQFF. V is TRBV12-3 or TRBV12-4 and J is TRBJ2-1; 7 nucleotides match TRBD1. The CDR3 has 18 residues. With V trimmed by 8 bases and J by 0 bases, 16 bases remained unmatched.

This clone was detected only a few times. The CDR3 DNA is TGTGCCAGCATACAGGAGTCCGGGGAGCTGTTTTTT. It yields the protein CASIQESGELFF. This sequence joins TRBV28 and TRBJ2-2; perhaps TRBD1 as D (5 bases). Deletions cut 7 bases from V and 6 bases from J, with 9 bases between. The germline V gene has CDR1 MDHEN and CDR2 SYDVKM. The CDR3 spans 12 residues.

By share, this clone counts as medium-sized (0.01 to 0.1%). The V gene is TRBV6-1, the J gene TRBJ1-6, with TRBD1 matching 8 bases. The CDR3 spans 13 residues. After removal of 6 bases from V and 9 bases from J, the junction contained 4 bases not matched to a gene. Germline CDR1 reads MNHNS; CDR2 reads SASEGT. For the CDR3, the DNA is TGTGCCAGCAGGGACAGGGTGTCTTCACCCCTCCACTTT. Encoded protein: CASRDRVSSPLHF.

This clone is categorized as medium-sized. The genes are TRBV6-5 and TRBJ2-6, with 7 positions matching TRBD2. Losses at the gene ends were 2 bases for V and 2 bases for J; bases not matched to a gene: 0. This CDR3 contains 15 residues. Germline V gene data show CDR1 as MNHEY and CDR2 as SVGAGI. The CDR3 DNA sequence: TGTGCCAGCAGTTACCGGGGGGCTGGGGCCAACGTCCTGACTTTC. It codes for CASSYRGAGANVLTF.

By proportion, this clone is medium-sized. The chain joins TRBV11-2 to TRBJ1-6, with 9 bases fitting TRBD1. Losses at the gene ends were 0 bases for V and 7 bases for J; bases not matched to a gene: 1. This CDR3 is 15 amino acids long. CDR1 and CDR2 (germline): SGHAT, FQNNGV. The DNA of the CDR3 is TGTGCCAGCAGCTTAGAGACAGGGGGGAATTCACCCCTCCACTTT. Its protein product is CASSLETGGNSPLHF.

This clone has just a few counts. The chain is built from TRBV6-5 and TRBJ1-1; 7 bases are a match to TRBD1. Germline loops: CDR1 MNHEY, CDR2 SVGAGI. V was clipped by 2 bases and J by 5 bases; unmatched bases: 5. This CDR3 has 14 amino acids. The DNA of the CDR3 is TGTGCCAGCAGTTACAAGGACAGGCTAACTGAAGCTTTCTTT. It specifies CASSYKDRLTEAFF.